The 30 T cell receptor beta chains in this list originate from one sample, sequenced in a study of blood T cells in healthy people across ages (dated by TCRdb to the mid-2010s). Library prep was done by 5' RACE. The reads were generated on an Illumina HiSeq 2500. A second PCR of roughly 6 to 11 cycles was run with a J-beta primer mix and a sample-barcoded 5' primer. In TCRdb, the public reads were trimmed at Q25 with fastp and aligned with MiXCR, with productive beta chains retained. Entries are consolidated by CDR3 protein sequence, retaining the most common genes and DNA. Within this sample are 1.5 million to 1.9 million distinct CDR3 sequences, with roughly two fifths of them counted one time only. The biggest ten clones account for around 4% of the sample. The sample comprised blood. The receptors stem from a woman younger than 35 in good health.

This clonotype was counted only a few times. V usage is TRBV29-1 and J usage is TRBJ2-1, with D unclear. V was cut by 0 bases and J by 9 bases, with 9 bases left in between. Per germline, CDR1 SQVTM and CDR2 ANQGSEA. This CDR3 has 12 residues. CDR3 in DNA: TGCAGCGTTGAAGAAGAGGCGGCTGAGCAGTTCTTC. The encoded protein is CSVEEEAAEQFF.

The genes are TRBV20-1 and TRBJ2-7; 7 bases map to TRBD2. The CDR3 runs to 15 residues. With 5 bases clipped from V and 7 bases from J, the junction kept 17 bases outside the gene matches. The germline V gene encodes CDR1 DFQATT and CDR2 SNEGSKA (reference sequence). The CDR3 region has the DNA TGCAGTGCTCGCCTAGCCAGCGGGGACTACAATGAGCAGTACTTC. Translated, it gives CSARLASGDYNEQYF.

The sample holds a few counts of this clonotype. The J gene is TRBJ1-5, the V gene TRBV7-2; D is perhaps TRBD1 (6 bases). This CDR3 is built from 14 residues. Germline CDR1 reads SGHTA; CDR2 reads FQGNSA. The CDR3 spells CASAGGSSNQPQHF. Here the CDR3 DNA reads TGTGCTTCGGCGGGGGGCTCCAGCAATCAGCCCCAGCATTTT. The full variable domain, rest sourced from reference TRBV7-2 and TRBJ1-5, is GAGVSQSPSNKVTEKGKDVELRCDPISGHTALYWYRQSLGQGLEFLIYFQGNSAPDKSGLPSDRFSAERTGGSVSTLTIQRTQQEDSAVYLCASAGGSSNQPQHFGDGTRLSIL.

This clonotype was detected a few times. J is TRBJ2-7 and V is TRBV29-1; D gene ambiguous. Between the trimmed V and J ends, which lost 7 bases and 0 bases, there was a span of 7 bases. Germline lookup yields CDR1 SQVTM and CDR2 ANQGSEA. This CDR3 is built from 11 residues. The CDR3 coding sequence is TGCAGCGGTAGGGACTCCTACGAGCAGTACTTC. The encoded protein is CSGRDSYEQYF.

The V gene is TRBV12-5, the J gene TRBJ2-5; 8 bases align to TRBD1. The germline CDR1 and CDR2 sequences are LGHNT and FRNRAP. The ends lost 8 bases at V and 1 base at J; junction bases unmatched: 6. This CDR3 contains 14 residues. The chain's CDR3 is CASQGALGQETQYF. In nucleotides, the CDR3 is TGTGCTAGTCAGGGGGCTCTTGGCCAAGAGACCCAGTACTTC.

This clonotype was seen only a few times. This chain joins TRBV6-2 or TRBV6-3 and TRBJ2-5, with D possibly being TRBD1 (6 bases). The germline V gene encodes CDR1 MNHEY and CDR2 SVGEGT. Trimming left V 2 bases short and J 11 bases short, with 12 bases between. The CDR3 has 12 residues. The CDR3 protein is CASSYGGNEQYF. The CDR3 DNA is TGTGCCAGCAGTTACGGGGGCAATGAGCAGTACTTC.

The chain is built from TRBV7-9 and TRBJ2-1; D remains ambiguous. Germline values: CDR1 SEHNR, CDR2 FQNEAQ (reference sequence). The CDR3 totals 15 residues. Trimming removed 5 bases at V and 2 bases at J, with 13 bases between. The CDR3 spells CASSPPGSAYNEQFF. CDR3 DNA: TGTGCCAGCAGCCCCCCCGGCTCGGCCTACAATGAGCAGTTCTTC. Complete variable domain (other parts from reference TRBV7-9 and TRBJ2-1): DTGVSQNPRHKITKRGQNVTFRCDPISEHNRLYWYRQTLGQGPEFLTYFQNEAQLEKSRLLSDRFSAERPKGSFSTLEIQRTEQGDSAMYLCASSPPGSAYNEQFFGPGTRLTVL.

This chain uses TRBV4-1 with TRBJ2-5, with D possibly matching TRBD1 (6 bases). V was shortened by 0 bases and J by 1 base, with 9 bases between the two germline ends. The CDR3 extends over 15 amino acids. Germline CDR1 MGHRA, CDR2 YSYEKL. The CDR3 DNA sequence: TGCGCCAGCAGCCAAGATGGGGACACCCAAGAGACCCAGTACTTC. It encodes CASSQDGDTQETQYF.

The chain carries TRBV12-3 or TRBV12-4 and TRBJ2-6; unclear D gene. With 5 bases removed from V and 2 bases from J, the gap between germline ends came to 10 bases. The CDR3 runs 15 residues. The chain's CDR3 is CASSEDGTGANVLTF. The CDR3, as DNA: TGTGCCAGCAGTGAGGACGGCACTGGGGCCAACGTCCTGACTTTC.

The V gene is TRBV20-1, the J gene TRBJ1-1, with 8 positions matching TRBD1. This CDR3 has 17 amino acids. Germline CDR1 reads DFQATT; CDR2 reads SNEGSKA (reference sequence). V trimming: 1 base; J trimming: 3 bases; junction bases outside the gene matches: 13. CDR3 sequence reads: CSARVYPGTGADTEAFF. CDR3 nucleotide sequence: TGCAGTGCTAGAGTCTACCCCGGGACAGGCGCTGACACTGAAGCTTTCTTT.

This clonotype was found a few times. This chain's CDR3 is CASSLVAGELDTQYF. The CDR3 DNA follows: TGTGCCAGCAGCTTAGTGGCGGGGGAGTTAGATACGCAGTATTTT. This chain links TRBV7-2 with TRBJ2-3; 7 bases fit TRBD2. Germline trimming cut 1 base from V and 5 bases from J; bases unmatched to any gene: 6. This CDR3 contains 15 residues. Germline V lookup: CDR1 SGHTA, CDR2 FQGNSA.

This clonotype was seen a few times. The rearrangement links TRBV6-5 to TRBJ1-2, with 7 bases aligning to TRBD1. The V gene end was trimmed by 2 bases and the J gene end by 1 base; junction bases not matched to a gene: 7. Germline V gene sequence: CDR1 MNHEY, CDR2 SVGAGI. The CDR3 is 16 residues long. The CDR3 is CASSYVQGTVNYGYTF. Here the CDR3 DNA reads TGTGCCAGCAGTTACGTTCAGGGGACAGTTAACTATGGCTACACCTTC.

The chain carries TRBV7-8 and TRBJ2-1; D is ambiguous. Germline V gene data show CDR1 as SGHVS and CDR2 as FQNEAQ. The V end was cut by 4 bases, the J end by 8 bases, with 6 bases between. CDR3 size: 11 residues. The CDR3 bases are TGTGCCAGCAGCTATGCGGATGAGCAGTTCTTC. It encodes CASSYADEQFF.

V and J are TRBV5-4 and TRBJ2-1; maybe TRBD1 (6 bases). TRBJ2-7 matches the DNA end more closely, so the J call is doubtful. The CDR3 loop spans 17 amino acids. Germline assignment: CDR1 SGHNT and CDR2 YYREEE (reference sequence). CDR3 amino acids: CASSPAPGTRAFYEQYF. The CDR3 bases are TGTGCCAGCAGCCCCGCCCCGGGGACAAGGGCCTTCTACGAGCAGTACTTC.

The chain uses TRBV7-2 and TRBJ2-1; D possibly corresponds to TRBD1 (6 bases). Germline V gives CDR1 SGHTA, CDR2 FQGNSA. The CDR3 length is 15 residues. Deletions cut 6 bases from V and 0 bases from J, with 12 bases between. CDR3 bases: TGTGCCAGCAGACGGGACACCAGCTCCTACAATGAGCAGTTCTTC. It is translated as CASRRDTSSYNEQFF.

The chain links TRBV4-3 to TRBJ2-7; D remains ambiguous. The V gene lost 0 bases and the J gene lost 0 bases, with 6 bases spanning the gap. Germline assignment: CDR1 LGHNA and CDR2 YSLEER. The CDR3 extends over 14 amino acids. CDR3 in amino acids: CASSQDRYSYEQYF. CDR3 sequence (DNA): TGCGCCAGCAGCCAAGACAGGTACTCCTACGAGCAGTACTTC.

The chain employs TRBV4-2 and TRBJ2-5; weak D call: TRBD2 (6 bases). The DNA end is more similar to TRBJ2-1, so the J call may be wrong. Looked up from germline, CDR1 is LGHNA and CDR2 is YNFKEQ. This CDR3 contains 15 residues. CDR3 loop: CASSQDRTGVETQFF. The CDR3 DNA reads as TGTGCCAGCAGCCAAGATAGGACGGGAGTAGAGACCCAGTTCTTC.

This clonotype was seen a few times. The chain carries TRBV7-2 and TRBJ2-5, with D hard to call. Germline CDR1 is SGHTA and CDR2 is FQGNSA. The CDR3 extends over 14 amino acids. Trimming cost V 1 base and J 11 bases, with 17 bases left between them. The CDR3 is CASSLVSSQDEQYF. In DNA form, the CDR3 reads TGTGCCAGCAGCTTAGTATCTAGTCAAGATGAGCAGTACTTC.

This clonotype was seen a few times. The V gene is TRBV20-1, the J gene TRBJ1-1, with 7 bases lining up with TRBD1. The CDR3 contains 12 residues. Germline-derived CDR1 and CDR2 are DFQATT and SNEGSKA (reference sequence). The V gene end was trimmed by 3 bases and the J gene end by 5 bases; junction bases not matched to a gene: 3. CDR3 DNA: TGCAGTGCTAGTGACAGGGCGACTGAAGCTTTCTTT. Translating gives CSASDRATEAFF.

This chain connects TRBV5-1 to TRBJ1-1; the D is unclear. The CDR3 loop spans 14 amino acids. The V end lost 4 bases, the J end lost 4 bases, and 14 bases lay between the germline ends. The germline gives CDR1 SGHRS, CDR2 YFSETQ. Written as DNA, the CDR3 is TGCGCCAGCAGCGAGCCGGGGAGTGTCACTGAAGCTTTCTTT. Residues: CASSEPGSVTEAFF.

Concerning this clonotype: One end of the junction varies from germline; a read error may be responsible. The genes are TRBV4-1 and TRBJ2-5, with TRBD1 identical over 9 bases. Per germline, CDR1 MGHRA and CDR2 YSYEKL. This CDR3 is 14 amino acids long. The CDR3 bases are TGCGTCAGCAGCCAACGGACAGGGGTGGAGACCCAGTACTTC. Amino acid sequence: CVSSQRTGVETQYF.

The chain uses TRBV28 and TRBJ2-1; D perhaps matches TRBD2 (6 bases). The CDR3 runs 15 residues. CDR1 and CDR2 from the germline V gene are MDHEN and SYDVKM. The ends were cut back, 5 bases at V and 0 bases at J, with 11 bases in the middle. The CDR3 bases are TGTGCCAGCAGTACGGGGGAAAGCTCCTACAATGAGCAGTTCTTC. Protein sequence: CASSTGESSYNEQFF.

The chain recombines TRBV20-1 with TRBJ1-1, with 7 bases lining up with TRBD1. The germline V gene encodes CDR1 DFQATT and CDR2 SNEGSKA (reference sequence). The trim removed 3 bases at V and 5 bases at J, leaving 12 bases unmatched. This CDR3 has 15 residues. DNA of the CDR3: TGCAGTGCTAGCAAAGGGGGCAGCTGGGGGACTGAAGCTTTCTTT. It specifies CSASKGGSWGTEAFF.

This clonotype came up a few times. This rearrangement joins TRBV25-1 to TRBJ2-1; 7 nucleotides match TRBD1. V lost 8 bases, J lost 5 bases, and 3 bases stayed unmatched. Germline V gene sequence: CDR1 MGHDK, CDR2 SYGVNS. The CDR3 extends over 12 amino acids. The CDR3 reads CASLDRNNEQFF. The CDR3 nucleotides read TGTGCCAGCTTGGACAGGAACAATGAGCAGTTCTTC.

As to this clonotype: A single base separates this from a much larger clone, so it may be a read error. The chain links TRBV4-2 to TRBJ2-3; D not certain. With 1 base removed from V and 1 base from J, the gap between germline ends came to 9 bases. The CDR3 sequence is 15 residues long. CDR1 is LGHNA and CDR2 is YNFKEQ in the germline V gene. CDR3 sequence reads: CASSQGLLGTDTQYF. The CDR3 DNA follows: TGTGCCAGCAGCCAAGGTCTACTTGGCACAGATACGCAGTATTTT.

Only one count was recorded for this clonotype. The chain employs TRBV4-3 and TRBJ1-2, with D possibly being TRBD1 (6 bases). Germline CDR1 reads LGHNA; CDR2 reads YSLEER. The CDR3 is 16 amino acids. Trimming shortened V by 0 bases and J by 4 bases, and 15 bases separated the two germline ends. CDR3 nucleotides: TGCGCCAGCAGCCAAGATAGGTCAGGGGTGAGCTATGGCTACACCTTC. As protein: CASSQDRSGVSYGYTF.

This clonotype came up a few times. The chain employs TRBV20-1 and TRBJ2-7; D unclear. The V gene lost 0 bases and the J gene lost 3 bases, with 9 bases spanning the gap. CDR1 and CDR2 from the germline V gene are DFQATT and SNEGSKA (reference sequence). The CDR3 extends over 13 amino acids. CDR3 region: CSARERHYYEQYF. Written as DNA, the CDR3 is TGCAGTGCTAGAGAACGGCACTACTACGAGCAGTACTTC.

A few counts support this clonotype. The chain combines TRBV7-2 with TRBJ1-6; D is possibly TRBD1 (5 bases). The germline V gene has CDR1 SGHTA and CDR2 FQGNSA. The V gene lost 4 bases and the J gene lost 8 bases, with 15 bases spanning the gap. CDR3 size: 15 residues. The CDR3 sequence is CASSWDFQGDSPLHF. CDR3 DNA: TGTGCCAGCAGCTGGGACTTTCAAGGAGATTCACCCCTCCACTTT. Drawing the rest from reference TRBV7-2 and TRBJ1-6, the complete variable domain is GAGVSQSPSNKVTEKGKDVELRCDPISGHTALYWYRQSLGQGLEFLIYFQGNSAPDKSGLPSDRFSAERTGGSVSTLTIQRTQQEDSAVYLCASSWDFQGDSPLHFGNGTRLTVT.

The sample holds a few counts of this clonotype. J is TRBJ2-5 and V is TRBV7-9; D might be TRBD1 (6 bases). This CDR3 is 15 amino acids long. Germline assignment: CDR1 SEHNR and CDR2 FQNEAQ (reference sequence). Trimming removed 4 bases at V and 4 bases at J, with 16 bases between. CDR3 in DNA: TGTGCCAGCAGCTCGAGCAGGGGCGTCGGAGAGACCCAGTACTTC. This sequence encodes CASSSSRGVGETQYF. Full variable domain (remainder filled in from reference TRBV7-9 and TRBJ2-5): DTGVSQNPRHKITKRGQNVTFRCDPISEHNRLYWYRQTLGQGPEFLTYFQNEAQLEKSRLLSDRFSAERPKGSFSTLEIQRTEQGDSAMYLCASSSSRGVGETQYFGPGTRLLVL.

J is TRBJ2-7 and V is TRBV15, with 8 bases aligning to TRBD1. Germline V gene lookup returns CDR1 LNHNV and CDR2 YYDKDF (reference sequence). V dropped 3 bases and J dropped 2; count of bases not matched to a gene: 6. The CDR3 has 15 amino acids. The CDR3 spells CATSRGQEFTYEQYF. CDR3 nucleotides: TGTGCCACCAGCAGGGGACAGGAATTCACCTACGAGCAGTACTTC. The variable domain in full, with the rest retrieved from reference TRBV15 and TRBJ2-7, is DAMVIQNPRYQVTQFGKPVTLSCSQTLNHNVMYWYQQKSSQAPKLLFHYYDKDFNNEADTPDNFQSRRPNTSFCFLDIRSPGLGDTAMYLCATSRGQEFTYEQYFGPGTRLTVT.